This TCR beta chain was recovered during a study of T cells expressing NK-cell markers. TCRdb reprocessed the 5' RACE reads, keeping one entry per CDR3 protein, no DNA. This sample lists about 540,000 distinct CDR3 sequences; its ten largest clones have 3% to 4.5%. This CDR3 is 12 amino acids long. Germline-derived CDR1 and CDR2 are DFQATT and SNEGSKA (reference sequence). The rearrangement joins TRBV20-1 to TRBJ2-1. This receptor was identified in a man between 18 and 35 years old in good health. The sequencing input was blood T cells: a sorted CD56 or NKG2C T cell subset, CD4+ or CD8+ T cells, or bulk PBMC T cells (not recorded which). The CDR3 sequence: CSASREYNEQFF.